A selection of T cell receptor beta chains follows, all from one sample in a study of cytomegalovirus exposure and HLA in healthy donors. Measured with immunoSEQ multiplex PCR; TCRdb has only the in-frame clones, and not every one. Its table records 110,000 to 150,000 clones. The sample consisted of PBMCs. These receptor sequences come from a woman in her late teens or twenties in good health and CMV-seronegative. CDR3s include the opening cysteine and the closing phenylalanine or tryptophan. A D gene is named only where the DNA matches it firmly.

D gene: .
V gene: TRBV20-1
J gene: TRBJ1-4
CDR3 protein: CSAERAEKLFF
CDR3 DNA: TGCAGTGCTGAGAGAGCCGAAAAACTGTTTTTT

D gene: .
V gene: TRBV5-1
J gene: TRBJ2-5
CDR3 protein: CASSLGQQETQYF
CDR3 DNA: TGCGCCAGCAGCTTGGGACAGCAAGAGACCCAGTACTTC

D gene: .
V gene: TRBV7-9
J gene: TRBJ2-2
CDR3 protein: CASSLLGAEGTGELFF
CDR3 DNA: TGTGCCAGCAGCTTACTGGGGGCCGAGGGGACCGGGGAGCTGTTTTTT

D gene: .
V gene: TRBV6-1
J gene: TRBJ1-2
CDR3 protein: CASSDPGEGPLGGYTF
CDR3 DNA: TGTGCCAGCAGTGACCCCGGGGAGGGCCCCCTGGGCGGCTACACCTTC

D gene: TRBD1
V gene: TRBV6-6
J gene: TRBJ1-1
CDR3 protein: CASSQTGTNTEAFF
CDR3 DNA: TGTGCCAGCAGCCAGACAGGGACCAACACTGAAGCTTTCTTT

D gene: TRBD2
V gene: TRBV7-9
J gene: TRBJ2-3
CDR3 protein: CASSFASGTPTDTQYF
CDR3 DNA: TGTGCCAGCAGCTTTGCTAGCGGGACCCCAACAGATACGCAGTATTTT

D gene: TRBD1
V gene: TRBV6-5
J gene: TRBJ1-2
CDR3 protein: CASSLSGTGHGYTF
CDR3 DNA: TGTGCCAGCAGTTTATCCGGGACAGGGCATGGCTACACCTTC

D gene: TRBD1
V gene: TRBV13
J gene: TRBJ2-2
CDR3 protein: CASSPRTGGIGELFF
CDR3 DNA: TGTGCCAGCAGCCCCCGGACAGGGGGCATCGGGGAGCTGTTTTTT

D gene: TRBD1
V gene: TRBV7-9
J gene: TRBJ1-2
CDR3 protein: CASSSGQGGDGYTF
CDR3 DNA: TGTGCCAGCAGCTCTGGACAGGGGGGGGATGGCTACACCTTC

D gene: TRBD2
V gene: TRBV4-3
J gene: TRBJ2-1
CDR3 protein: CASSQGLAGHYNEQFF
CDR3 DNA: TGCGCCAGCAGCCAGGGACTAGCGGGCCATTACAATGAGCAGTTCTTC

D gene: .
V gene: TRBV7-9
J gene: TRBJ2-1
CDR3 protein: CASSLIAGSYNEQFF
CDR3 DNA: TGTGCCAGCAGCTTAATTGCAGGCTCCTACAATGAGCAGTTCTTC

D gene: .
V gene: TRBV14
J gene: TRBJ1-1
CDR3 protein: CASSGTGGTEAFF
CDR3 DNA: TGTGCCAGCAGCGGGACGGGAGGGACTGAAGCTTTCTTT

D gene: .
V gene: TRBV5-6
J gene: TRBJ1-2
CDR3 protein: CASSLEGRSPRDGYTF
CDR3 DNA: TGTGCCAGCAGCTTGGAGGGGAGGTCTCCGAGGGATGGCTACACCTTC

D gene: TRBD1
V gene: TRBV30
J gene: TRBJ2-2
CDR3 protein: CAWSVYRGPNTGELFF
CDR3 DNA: TGTGCCTGGAGTGTATACAGGGGGCCGAACACCGGGGAGCTGTTTTTT

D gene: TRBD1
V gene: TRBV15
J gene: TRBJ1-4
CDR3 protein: CATSVLVGQGGEKLFF
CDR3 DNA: TGTGCCACCAGCGTCCTGGTGGGACAGGGAGGAGAAAAACTGTTTTTT

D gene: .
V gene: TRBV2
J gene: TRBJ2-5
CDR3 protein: CASSEGVGGTMETQYF
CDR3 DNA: TGTGCCAGCAGTGAAGGGGTGGGGGGGACAATGGAGACCCAGTACTTC

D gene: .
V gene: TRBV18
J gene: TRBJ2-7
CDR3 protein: CASSPRGSNYEQYF
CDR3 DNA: TGTGCCAGCTCACCACGTGGCAGTAACTACGAGCAGTACTTC

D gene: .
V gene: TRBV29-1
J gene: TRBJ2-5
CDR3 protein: CSGGTSETQYF
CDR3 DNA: TGCAGCGGCGGGACCTCGGAGACCCAGTACTTC

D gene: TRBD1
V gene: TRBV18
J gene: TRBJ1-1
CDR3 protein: CASSAETGGGRAEAFF
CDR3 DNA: TGTGCCAGCTCGGCAGAGACAGGGGGAGGAAGGGCTGAAGCTTTCTTT

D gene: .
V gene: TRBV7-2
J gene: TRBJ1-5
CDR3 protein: CASSRGGDWRNQPQHF
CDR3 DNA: TGTGCCAGCAGCCGAGGGGGGGATTGGCGCAATCAGCCCCAGCATTTT